This TCR beta chain was retrieved from a study of blood T cell repertoires in COVID-19. Study-wide background: Donors in the United States, Italy and Spain gave samples during acute or convalescent COVID-19. PBMCs, B-cell-depleted T cells, or T cells provided the cDNA or gDNA that made up the material.

Authors' methods: Amplification from reference gene primers served as the basis for estimated nucleated cell counts. Data came from immunoSEQ multiplex PCR; TCRdb stores just in-frame clones and leaves some out. The D gene and trimming were derived from the DNA, and the V and J assignments and clone size from that table. Found here are tens of thousands of clones, around 86% of them singletons; the top ten hold under 5.5%. Seattle researchers signed up patients amid active infection and tracked them longitudinally. Sequenced sample: peripheral blood. The TCR was taken from a man between 60 and 75 years old with COVID-19, enrolled during active disease.

CDR3 amino acids: CASSLLRQGVAEAFF. The CDR3, as DNA: TGTGCCAGCAGCTTATTGAGACAGGGAGTGGCTGAAGCTTTCTTT. V and J are TRBV11-3 and TRBJ1-1; TRBD1 matches 7 bases. Per the germline V gene, CDR1 is SGHNT and CDR2 is YENEEA. The CDR3 totals 15 residues. After removal of 2 bases from V and 6 bases from J, the junction contained 9 bases not matched to a gene.